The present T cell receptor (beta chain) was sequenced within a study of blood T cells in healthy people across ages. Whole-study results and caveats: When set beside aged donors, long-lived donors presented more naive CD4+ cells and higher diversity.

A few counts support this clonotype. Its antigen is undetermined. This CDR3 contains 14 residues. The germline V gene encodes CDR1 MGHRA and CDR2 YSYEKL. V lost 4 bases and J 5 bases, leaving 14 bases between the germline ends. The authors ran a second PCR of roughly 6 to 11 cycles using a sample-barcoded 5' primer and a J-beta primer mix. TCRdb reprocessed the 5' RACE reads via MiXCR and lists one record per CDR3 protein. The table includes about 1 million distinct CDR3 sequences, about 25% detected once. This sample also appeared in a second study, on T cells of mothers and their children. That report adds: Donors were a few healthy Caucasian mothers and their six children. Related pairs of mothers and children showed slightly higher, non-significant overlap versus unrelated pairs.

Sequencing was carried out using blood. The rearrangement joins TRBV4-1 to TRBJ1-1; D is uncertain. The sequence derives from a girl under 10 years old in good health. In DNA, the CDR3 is TGCGCCAGCAGCCTCCAAAAGGGTGGAACTGAAGCTTTCTTT. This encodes CASSLQKGGTEAFF.